The clone carrying this T cell receptor (beta chain) came up many times. Its target is not known. CDR3 length equals 12 residues. V gave up 5 bases and J gave up 1 base, with 5 bases separating them. Disease duration under 2 months; hyperthyroidism patients were aged 18 to 65. This sample was included in a study of T cells in Graves' hyperthyroidism and ophthalmopathy. Broader study findings: The model anticipated ophthalmopathy a median about 7.1 months pre-onset. Most thyroid clonotypes expanded above 0.001 appeared in blood too.

Researchers took RNA transcripts and amplified the TCR beta CDR3 regions from them. When the TCR CDR3 underwent first-round RT-PCR, the HTBI primer set was used. TCRdb re-called the multiplex PCR reads through MiXCR, storing one row per CDR3 protein. The data contain fewer than 650,000 distinct CDR3 sequences, more than 11% of them singletons. This receptor was taken from a woman in her 30s with Graves' hyperthyroidism that later progressed to Graves' ophthalmopathy. Sequenced material: blood. The chain uses TRBV12-3 or TRBV12-4 and TRBJ1-1; D ambiguous. CDR3 sequence: CASSTQNTEAFF. CDR3 coding DNA: TGTGCCAGCAGTACACAGAACACTGAAGCTTTCTTT.